Below are 10 T cell receptor beta chains sequenced from a single sample in a study of identical twins. TCRdb re-analysed the 5' RACE reads in MiXCR, keeping a single row per CDR3 protein. The sample comprises about 280,000 distinct CDR3 sequences, roughly 8.6% of which are singletons, and around 2.1% rests with the top ten. The sample was also linked to a second study, of yellow fever vaccine responses in identical twins.

Specimen: memory (CD45RO+) T cells sorted from blood. Receptors were obtained from a woman younger than 30 in good health.

This clonotype was counted many times. The chain uses TRBV27 and TRBJ1-5, with D perhaps TRBD1 (6 bases). There are 17 residues in the CDR3. Germline lookup yields CDR1 MNHEY and CDR2 SMNVEV (reference sequence). V was cut by 5 bases and J by 1 base, with 18 bases left in between. CDR3 DNA sequence: TGTGCCAGCAGTGCAGTTTGGGGGGCAGTAAGCAATCAGCCCCAGCATTTT. The encoded protein is CASSAVWGAVSNQPQHF.

This clonotype showed up just a few times. The chain recombines TRBV6-5 with TRBJ2-6; maybe TRBD1 (5 bases). This CDR3 has 16 amino acids. Germline V gene sequence: CDR1 MNHEY, CDR2 SVGAGI. Trimming removed 2 bases from V and 0 bases from J, with 8 bases in between. In DNA form, the CDR3 reads TGTGCCAGCAGTTACCAGGGCCTCTCTGGGGCCAACGTCCTGACTTTC. As protein: CASSYQGLSGANVLTF.

In this sample, this clonotype turned up a few times. The V gene is TRBV2, the J gene TRBJ1-3; D gene ambiguous. V dropped 6 bases and J dropped 4 bases, with 13 bases sitting between them. CDR1 and CDR2 from the germline V gene are SNHLY and FYNNEI. There are 14 residues in the CDR3. CDR3: CASSLDQAGNTIYF. In nucleotides, the CDR3 is TGTGCCAGCAGCTTGGATCAGGCGGGAAACACCATATATTTT.

The chain has TRBV10-2 and TRBJ2-7; TRBD2 agrees at 14 bases. The CDR3 runs 14 residues. Germline CDR1 reads WSHSY; CDR2 reads SAAADI. V shed 8 bases and J 7 bases; nucleotides not matched to a gene: 7. This CDR3 is CASSLGTSGSEQYF. The CDR3, as DNA: TGCGCCAGCTCATTAGGGACTAGCGGGAGTGAGCAGTACTTC.

This clonotype was observed a few times. This sequence joins TRBV3-1 and TRBJ1-1; D is perhaps TRBD1 (5 bases). This CDR3 is built from 13 residues. Per germline, CDR1 LGHDT and CDR2 YNNKEL (reference sequence). Trimming left V 2 bases short and J 7 bases short, with 11 bases between. The CDR3 sequence: CASSQSGLGEAFF. CDR3 DNA: TGTGCCAGCAGCCAATCAGGGTTGGGTGAAGCTTTCTTT. Filled out from reference TRBV3-1 and TRBJ1-1, the complete variable domain reads DTAVSQTPKYLVTQMGNDKSIKCEQNLGHDTMYWYKQDSKKFLKIMFSYNNKELIINETVPNRFSPKSPDKAHLNLHINSLELGDSAVYFCASSQSGLGEAFFGQGTRLTVV.

This clonotype came up many times. This chain uses TRBV7-9 with TRBJ2-2, with 8 bases matching TRBD2. With V trimmed by 4 bases and J by 1 base, 5 bases remained unmatched. The length of the CDR3 is 16 residues. Germline lookup yields CDR1 SEHNR and CDR2 FQNEAQ (reference sequence). CDR3 coding DNA: TGTGCCAGCAGCTCCAGCGGGGGCCTGAACACCGGGGAGCTGTTTTTT. It translates to CASSSSGGLNTGELFF.

To note about this clonotype: At one boundary the junction diverges from the germline segment, which might be a read error. The chain recombines TRBV7-2 with TRBJ2-1; the D is unclear. The germline V gene has CDR1 SGHTA and CDR2 FQGNSA. The CDR3 runs 12 residues. For the CDR3, the DNA is TGTGCCAGCAGCCCCATGGGGTCGAATGAGCAGTTC. Amino acid sequence: CASSPMGSNEQF. The full variable domain, completed using reference TRBV7-2 and TRBJ2-1, is GAGVSQSPSNKVTEKGKDVELRCDPISGHTALYWYRQSLGQGLEFLIYFQGNSAPDKSGLPSDRFSAERTGGSVSTLTIQRTQQEDSAVYLCASSPMGSNEQFGPGTRLTVL.

This clonotype was seen only a few times. The V call is TRBV4-1, the J call TRBJ2-1; D is ambiguous. Germline lookup yields CDR1 MGHRA and CDR2 YSYEKL. V dropped 1 base and J dropped 4 bases, with 11 bases sitting between them. CDR3 length equals 15 residues. The CDR3 sequence is CASSQAPSLYNEQFF. The DNA for the CDR3 is TGCGCCAGCAGCCAAGCTCCTAGTTTGTACAATGAGCAGTTCTTC.

This clonotype was counted a few times. The chain is built from TRBV7-9 and TRBJ2-7, with TRBD2 matching over 9 bases. CDR3 length: 15 residues. The V gene end was trimmed by 2 bases and the J gene end by 9 bases; junction bases not matched to a gene: 11. The germline gives CDR1 SEHNR, CDR2 FQNEAQ (reference sequence). In DNA form, the CDR3 reads TGTGCCAGCAGCTTACTGGGTCTAGCGGGATTCGTGCAGTACTTC. Its protein is CASSLLGLAGFVQYF.

This clonotype has at least ten counts. The genes are TRBV6-5 and TRBJ1-3, with D possibly matching TRBD1 (5 bases). This CDR3 has 17 residues. Looked up from germline, CDR1 is MNHEY and CDR2 is SVGAGI. The germline V and J ends were trimmed by 0 bases and 0 bases, with 12 bases remaining between them. The CDR3 DNA sequence: TGTGCCAGCAGTTACTCAGGCGCAGGGAACTCTGGAAACACCATATATTTT. It codes for CASSYSGAGNSGNTIYF.